The source of this T cell receptor beta chain is a study of CD8 T cells in ankylosing spondylitis. Notes on the study in general: Significantly higher representation of disease-linked clones was reported for matched ankylosing spondylitis synovial fluid.

A single record per CDR3 protein comes from TCRdb applying MiXCR to the 5' RACE reads. The sample includes about 250,000 distinct CDR3 sequences, 30% to 40% of them seen just once. Germline V gene data show CDR1 as MNHEY and CDR2 as SVGAGI. This CDR3 has 14 residues. V lost 0 bases to trimming and J lost 2 bases, with 7 bases between them. This clonotype turned up a few times. Its antigen is not known. The sequenced material came from blood, either unsorted or a sorted T cell fraction (not recorded which). The chain couples TRBV6-5 to TRBJ1-2; unclear D gene. The source of this sequence is a male donor with ankylosing spondylitis or in good health (not recorded which). In DNA, the CDR3 is TGTGCCAGCAGTTACTCGGAGCAGAACTATGGCTACACCTTC. It translates to CASSYSEQNYGYTF.